Reported below is one T cell receptor (beta chain). Its cognate antigen is unknown. The V and J ends lost 1 base and 0 bases respectively, with 19 bases between them. From germline, CDR1 is SGHTA and CDR2 FQGNSA. This CDR3 spans 19 amino acids. TCR beta CDR3 sequences were amplified from RNA transcripts. Researchers ran a first-round RT-PCR on the TCR CDR3 using the HTBI primer set. TCRdb itself ran the multiplex PCR reads through MiXCR, one entry per CDR3 protein. The data contain a few hundred thousand distinct CDR3 sequences, approximately 14% of them singletons. The source of the sample is a study of T cells in Graves' hyperthyroidism and ophthalmopathy. Study outcomes and limitations: Ophthalmopathy and stable hyperthyroidism were separated by a 13 V-J model.

The study defined stable Graves' hyperthyroidism as no ophthalmopathy progression within 18 months. The receptor comes from a woman aged 30 to 39 with Graves' hyperthyroidism. Source material: blood. The chain uses TRBV7-2 and TRBJ1-3; no firm D call. The CDR3 bases are TGTGCCAGCAGCTTAGTCCCGGCCAGCACCCAATACTCTGGAAACACCATATATTTT. It specifies CASSLVPASTQYSGNTIYF. Together with reference TRBV7-2 and TRBJ1-3, the CDR3 gives the full variable domain: GAGVSQSPSNKVTEKGKDVELRCDPISGHTALYWYRQSLGQGLEFLIYFQGNSAPDKSGLPSDRFSAERTGGSVSTLTIQRTQQEDSAVYLCASSLVPASTQYSGNTIYFGEGSWLTVV.